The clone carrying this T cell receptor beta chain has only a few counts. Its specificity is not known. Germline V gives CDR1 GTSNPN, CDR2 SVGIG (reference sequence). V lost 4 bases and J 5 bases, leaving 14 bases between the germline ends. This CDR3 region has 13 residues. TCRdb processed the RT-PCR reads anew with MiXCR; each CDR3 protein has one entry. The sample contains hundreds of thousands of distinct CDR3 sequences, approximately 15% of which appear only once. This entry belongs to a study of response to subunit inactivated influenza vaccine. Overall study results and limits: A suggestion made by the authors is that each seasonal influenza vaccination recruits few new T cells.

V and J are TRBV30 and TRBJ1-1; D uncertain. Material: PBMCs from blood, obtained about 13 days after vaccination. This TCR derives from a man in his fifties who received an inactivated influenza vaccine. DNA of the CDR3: TGTGCCTGGAAAAGAGAGGGTATTACTGAAGCTTTCTTT. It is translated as CAWKREGITEAFF.